The next 12 T cell receptor beta chains were all read from a single sample in a study of control samples from healthy donors and cancer patients. Profiled with immunoSEQ multiplex PCR; TCRdb holds only in-frame clones, not every one. The sample contains tens of thousands of clones, 91% of which appear only once. Specimen: blood. Every receptor here comes from a woman in her twenties or thirties in good health.

J is TRBJ1-2 and V is TRBV5-8, with TRBD1 matching over 7 bases. The CDR3 sequence is 14 residues long. Germline CDR1 SGHTS, CDR2 YDEGEE. With 0 bases clipped from V and 4 bases from J, the junction kept 3 bases outside the gene matches. The CDR3 DNA follows: TGTGCCAGCAGCTTGGCCGGGACAGTCTATGGCTACACCTTC. Amino acid sequence: CASSLAGTVYGYTF.

The rearrangement links TRBV9 to TRBJ2-1; 14 bases map to TRBD2. CDR3 size: 16 residues. Germline values: CDR1 SGDLS, CDR2 YYNGEE. Losses at the gene ends were 0 bases for V and 7 bases for J; bases not matched to a gene: 3. The CDR3 reads CASSVGGLAGVNEQFF. DNA for the CDR3: TGTGCCAGCAGCGTAGGGGGACTAGCGGGAGTGAATGAGCAGTTCTTC.

The chain links TRBV18 to TRBJ2-5, with D possibly matching TRBD1 (5 bases). Trimming cost V 1 base and J 6 bases, with 15 bases left between them. The CDR3 runs 15 residues. In germline, CDR1 is KGHSH, CDR2 LQKENI. The CDR3 DNA is TGTGCCAGCTCACCACTTGGGGCCAGGTCCAAGACCCAGTACTTC. This gives the protein CASSPLGARSKTQYF.

This clone has just a few counts. The chain joins TRBV30 to TRBJ1-2; tentatively, D is TRBD1 (6 bases). CDR1 and CDR2 (germline): GTSNPN, SVGIG (reference sequence). Trimming removed 3 bases at V and 6 bases at J, with 32 bases between. The CDR3 runs 19 residues. DNA of the CDR3: TGTGCCTGGAGGGGGGGGGAGGGGGTCTTCTCGGTCAATAGCAATGGCTACACCTTC. This codes for CAWRGGEGVFSVNSNGYTF. Full variable domain (missing parts from reference TRBV30 and TRBJ1-2): SQTIHQWPATLVQPVGSPLSLECTVEGTSNPNLYWYRQAAGRGLQLLFYSVGIGQISSEVPQNLSASRPQDRQFILSSKKLLLSDSGFYLCAWRGGEGVFSVNSNGYTFGSGTRLTVV.

The chain is built from TRBV9 and TRBJ1-4; the match to TRBD1 covers 10 bases. The length of the CDR3 is 16 residues. After removal of 4 bases from V and 5 bases from J, the junction contained 8 bases not matched to a gene. Germline V gene lookup returns CDR1 SGDLS and CDR2 YYNGEE. The CDR3 DNA reads as TGTGCCAGCAGCTCCCGGACAGGGGGGAAGAATGAAAAACTGTTTTTT. This codes for CASSSRTGGKNEKLFF.

This sequence joins TRBV27 and TRBJ2-1, with 9 bases fitting TRBD1. Germline assignment: CDR1 MNHEY and CDR2 SMNVEV (reference sequence). The CDR3 totals 14 residues. V lost 7 bases, J lost 7 bases, and 8 bases stayed unmatched. CDR3: CASTLTGGGNEQFF. The CDR3 region has the DNA TGTGCCAGCACCCTGACAGGGGGAGGGAATGAGCAGTTCTTC.

CDR3 sequence: CASSLVQGALNTEAFF. The CDR3 DNA reads TGCGCCAGCAGCTTGGTTCAGGGGGCCTTGAACACTGAAGCTTTCTTT. The V call is TRBV5-1, the J call TRBJ1-1; 8 bases align to TRBD1. Germline lookup yields CDR1 SGHRS and CDR2 YFSETQ. V trimming: 0 bases; J trimming: 0 bases; junction bases outside the gene matches: 4. The CDR3 is made up of 16 amino acids.

The chain is built from TRBV7-9 and TRBJ1-2; 8 bases map to TRBD1. Germline loops: CDR1 SEHNR, CDR2 FQNEAQ (reference sequence). V was pared by 5 bases and J by 8 bases, with 13 bases of the junction left unmatched. This CDR3 comprises 15 residues. CDR3 bases: TGTGCCAGCAGCCCCCCCGGCAGGGGGCCGTGGGGCTACACCTTC. Translation: CASSPPGRGPWGYTF.

The rearrangement links TRBV7-2 to TRBJ2-5; TRBD1 aligns across 7 bases. The V and J ends lost 5 bases and 4 bases, in that order; junction bases with no gene match: 7. The CDR3 runs to 14 residues. Germline V gene lookup returns CDR1 SGHTA and CDR2 FQGNSA. The CDR3 is CASSPTQGVETQYF. CDR3 nucleotides: TGTGCCAGCAGCCCTACCCAGGGGGTAGAGACCCAGTACTTC.

This clone was detected only a few times. The chain recombines TRBV4-2 with TRBJ2-1; D is perhaps TRBD2 (6 bases). Germline V gene data show CDR1 as LGHNA and CDR2 as YNFKEQ. This CDR3 has 16 amino acids. V dropped 1 base and J dropped 0 bases, with 10 bases sitting between them. CDR3 sequence (DNA): TGTGCCAGCAGCCAAGGAGGAGGGACCTCCTACAATGAGCAGTTCTTC. Its protein is CASSQGGGTSYNEQFF.

This clone was seen repeatedly, ten times or more. This chain joins TRBV30 and TRBJ1-5; no definite D call. The germline V and J ends were trimmed by 3 bases and 3 bases, with 6 bases remaining between them. Germline V gives CDR1 GTSNPN, CDR2 SVGIG (reference sequence). This CDR3 has 12 amino acids. CDR3 bases: TGTGCCTGGAGCGTAGACAATCAGCCCCAGCATTTT. Translating it yields CAWSVDNQPQHF.

This chain uses TRBV13 with TRBJ2-7; 8 nucleotides match TRBD2. The germline CDR1 and CDR2 sequences are PRHDT and FYEKMQ (reference sequence). V lost 5 bases and J lost 1; bases outside the gene matches: 4. The CDR3 consists of 14 residues. CDR3 protein: CASSARGGSYEQYF. For the CDR3, the DNA is TGTGCCAGCAGCGCCCGGGGGGGGTCCTACGAGCAGTACTTC.